A single sample is the source of the 12 T cell receptor beta chains below, sequenced in a study of shared clonotypes between healthy human individuals. Libraries were prepared by immunoSEQ multiplex PCR; TCRdb keeps only in-frame clonotypes and omits some of them. The sample carries more than 80,000 clones, roughly 69% recorded once. Sequences were obtained from memory CD8+ T cells sorted from blood. The subset denotes: CD45RO+ cells pooled with CCR7-negative TemRA cells. Receptors were obtained from a man aged 30 to 39 in good health.

V gene TRBV28 combines with J gene TRBJ2-1; the D is unclear. V lost 0 bases, J lost 7 bases, and 13 bases lay in between. The CDR3 spans 15 residues. The germline V gene encodes CDR1 MDHEN and CDR2 SYDVKM. Here the CDR3 reads CASSLWQSGANEQFF. The CDR3 DNA reads TGTGCCAGCAGTTTATGGCAGTCTGGAGCGAATGAGCAGTTCTTC.

The table lists this clone with a few counts. The chain links TRBV6-5 to TRBJ2-7, with D perhaps matching TRBD1 (7 bases). Trimming left V 6 bases short and J 2 bases short, with 14 bases between. The CDR3 loop spans 14 amino acids. Looked up from germline, CDR1 is MNHEY and CDR2 is SVGAGI. CDR3 protein: CASSPQGGAYEQYF. As DNA, the CDR3 is TGTGCCAGCAGCCCCCAGGGGGGCGCCTACGAGCAGTACTTC.

This clone has ten or more counts. V usage is TRBV7-9 and J usage is TRBJ1-1, with 12 bases aligning to TRBD1. V gave up 6 bases and J gave up 4 bases; unmatched junction bases: 12. The CDR3 is made up of 17 amino acids. The germline V gene has CDR1 SEHNR and CDR2 FQNEAQ (reference sequence). CDR3 amino acids: CASRDSGGQGAGTEAFF. The CDR3 region has the DNA TGTGCCAGCAGGGATTCCGGGGGACAGGGGGCGGGCACTGAAGCTTTCTTT.

The chain links TRBV28 to TRBJ1-1; D unresolved. Trimming removed 8 bases from V and 5 bases from J, with 12 bases in between. CDR3 length equals 12 residues. The germline CDR1 and CDR2 sequences are MDHEN and SYDVKM. CDR3 in DNA: TGTGCCAGCCAAAACGATGGGACTGAAGCTTTCTTT. Translating gives CASQNDGTEAFF.

The chain carries TRBV7-8 and TRBJ2-7, with 12 bases matching TRBD1. The CDR3 runs to 15 residues. The J segment lost 5 bases and the V segment lost 2 bases, leaving 4 bases of the junction unmatched. Germline V gives CDR1 SGHVS, CDR2 FQNEAQ. The CDR3 spells CASSLWDRGPDEQYF. CDR3 in DNA: TGTGCCAGCAGCTTATGGGACAGGGGGCCTGACGAGCAGTACTTC.

The rearrangement links TRBV6-5 to TRBJ2-7; D might be TRBD1 (5 bases). The CDR3 runs to 12 residues. Germline V gene lookup returns CDR1 MNHEY and CDR2 SVGAGI. V was pared by 6 bases and J by 3 bases, with 9 bases between. CDR3 region: CASRKDNYEQYF. For the CDR3, the DNA is TGTGCCAGCAGAAAGGACAACTACGAGCAGTACTTC.

J is TRBJ2-1 and V is TRBV6-5; D ambiguous. V shed 2 bases and J shed 4 bases, with 9 bases lying between them. This CDR3 region has 14 residues. Germline-derived CDR1 and CDR2 are MNHEY and SVGAGI. In DNA form, the CDR3 reads TGTGCCAGCAGTTACAGCACATTTTACAATGAGCAGTTCTTC. Its translation is CASSYSTFYNEQFF.

The chain couples TRBV27 to TRBJ2-7; D not resolved. CDR1 is MNHEY and CDR2 is SMNVEV in the germline V gene (reference sequence). Deletions cut 5 bases from V and 4 bases from J, with 12 bases between. The CDR3 is 13 amino acids. The CDR3 here is CASSPHKSYEQYF. DNA of the CDR3: TGTGCCAGCAGTCCCCACAAGTCGTACGAGCAGTACTTC.

The genes are TRBV6-6 and TRBJ2-1; D gene uncertain. Trimming stripped 5 bases from V and 7 bases from J, with 6 bases between. The CDR3 extends over 11 amino acids. Germline CDR1 reads MNHNY; CDR2 reads SVGAGI (reference sequence). CDR3 protein: CASSRWNEQFF. CDR3 DNA sequence: TGTGCCAGCAGTCGTTGGAATGAGCAGTTCTTC.

J is TRBJ1-5 and V is TRBV28; D might be TRBD1 (6 bases). Trimming shortened V by 6 bases and J by 4 bases, and 16 bases separated the two germline ends. The CDR3 totals 15 residues. Germline CDR1 and CDR2: MDHEN and SYDVKM. CDR3 in DNA: TGTGCCAGCAGGGTGGGGACAAGGTTTAATCAGCCCCAGCATTTT. It is translated as CASRVGTRFNQPQHF.

CDR3 protein: CASSLGIRSTGELFF. CDR3 DNA sequence: TGTGCCAGCAGTTTAGGGATACGGAGCACCGGGGAGCTGTTTTTT. V is TRBV28 and J is TRBJ2-2, with no clear D. The ends were cut back, 2 bases at V and 4 bases at J, with 11 bases in the middle. Germline V gene sequence: CDR1 MDHEN, CDR2 SYDVKM. The CDR3 totals 15 residues.

This clone was counted only a few times. This chain connects TRBV29-1 to TRBJ2-7; D not certain. Trimming stripped 3 bases from V and 4 bases from J, with 10 bases between. Germline V lookup: CDR1 SQVTM, CDR2 ANQGSEA. CDR3 length: 12 amino acids. CDR3 amino acids: CSVDVGKYEQYF. The CDR3 DNA reads TGCAGCGTTGATGTAGGGAAGTACGAGCAGTACTTC.